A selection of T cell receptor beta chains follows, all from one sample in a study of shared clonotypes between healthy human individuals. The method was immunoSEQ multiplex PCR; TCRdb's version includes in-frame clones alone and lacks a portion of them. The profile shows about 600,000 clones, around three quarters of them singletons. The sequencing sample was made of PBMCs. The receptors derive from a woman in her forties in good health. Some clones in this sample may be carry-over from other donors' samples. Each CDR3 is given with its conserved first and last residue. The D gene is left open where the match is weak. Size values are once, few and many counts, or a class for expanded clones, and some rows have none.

CAWKPGALSYEQYF,TGTGCCTGGAAACCCGGGGCCCTCTCCTACGAGCAGTACTTC,NA,TRBV30,NA,TRBJ2-7
CASSPGARDRGHYGYTF,TGTGCCAGTAGTCCGGGTGCCCGGGACAGGGGCCACTATGGCTACACCTTC,TRBD1,TRBV19,few,TRBJ1-2
CASSFDRDLNNEQFF,TGTGCCAGTTCCTTCGACAGGGATTTGAACAATGAGCAGTTCTTC,TRBD1,TRBV19,NA,TRBJ2-1
CASSQGGRYQETQYF,TGTGCCAGCAGCCAAGGGGGGCGGTACCAAGAGACCCAGTACTTC,NA,TRBV11-3,NA,TRBJ2-5
CASSVQGQGYEQYF,TGTGCCAGCAGCGTACAGGGACAGGGCTACGAGCAGTACTTC,TRBD1,TRBV9,few,TRBJ2-7
CASSQDRQGAYEQYF,TGTGCCAGCAGCCAAGATCGCCAGGGCGCCTACGAGCAGTACTTC,NA,TRBV4-2,NA,TRBJ2-7
CASSQREGGGKLFF,TGCGCCAGCAGCCAAAGGGAGGGAGGGGGAAAACTGTTTTTT,NA,TRBV4-3,NA,TRBJ1-4
CASSLAIGSDKRDEQFF,TGTGCCAGCAGTTTAGCTATCGGTAGCGATAAACGGGATGAGCAGTTCTTC,NA,TRBV28,NA,TRBJ2-1
CASSYADYEQYF,TGTGCCAGCAGTTACGCGGACTACGAGCAGTACTTC,NA,TRBV6-6,once,TRBJ2-7
CASSYRRGRMNTEAFF,TGTGCCAGCAGTTACAGACGGGGACGGATGAACACTGAAGCTTTCTTT,NA,TRBV6-5,NA,TRBJ1-1
CAWSRGYEQYF,TGTGCCTGGAGTCGCGGCTACGAGCAGTACTTC,NA,TRBV30,NA,TRBJ2-7
CASSSRGSGYQETQYF,TGTGCCAGCAGCTCCCGTGGTAGCGGATACCAAGAGACCCAGTACTTC,NA,TRBV11-2,NA,TRBJ2-5
CSVAGTGVPYEQYF,TGCAGCGTGGCGGGGACAGGGGTTCCCTACGAGCAGTACTTC,TRBD1,TRBV29-1,NA,TRBJ2-7
CASSEQGAGELFF,TGTGCCAGCAGCGAACAGGGGGCCGGGGAGCTGTTTTTT,TRBD1,TRBV2,NA,TRBJ2-2
CASSLRSSDRRAEAFF,TGTGCCAGCAGCTTAAGGAGTTCGGACAGGCGGGCTGAAGCTTTCTTT,TRBD1,TRBV7-9,NA,TRBJ1-1
CASSIGTSGSPRFTDTQYF,TGTGCCAGCAGCATCGGGACTAGCGGGAGTCCTAGATTCACAGATACGCAGTATTTT,TRBD2,TRBV9,many,TRBJ2-3
CASSLGGGRALHEQFF,TGTGCCAGCAGCTTAGGAGGCGGGAGGGCCTTGCATGAGCAGTTCTTC,TRBD2,TRBV7-9,few,TRBJ2-1
CASSPRQGARGYTF,TGTGCCAGCAGCCCTCGACAGGGGGCGCGGGGCTACACCTTC,TRBD1,TRBV7-2,NA,TRBJ1-2
CASSFFGGTGELFF,TGTGCCAGCAGCTTCTTTGGCGGCACCGGGGAGCTGTTTTTT,NA,TRBV11-2,NA,TRBJ2-2
CASSLGAYGYTF,TGTGCCAGCAGTTTAGGGGCCTATGGCTACACCTTC,NA,TRBV28,NA,TRBJ1-2
CASNPWQGSSGELFF,TGTGCCAGCAACCCGTGGCAGGGAAGTTCCGGGGAGCTGTTTTTT,NA,TRBV27,NA,TRBJ2-2
CAWRINSYNSPLHF,TGTGCCTGGAGGATTAACAGTTATAATTCACCCCTCCACTTT,NA,TRBV30,NA,TRBJ1-6
CASSFPGTGGLQPQHF,TGTGCCAGCAGTTTTCCCGGGACAGGGGGTCTCCAGCCCCAGCATTTT,TRBD1,TRBV28,NA,TRBJ1-5
CAWRKTGGTNYGYTF,TGTGCCTGGAGAAAAACAGGGGGGACCAACTATGGCTACACCTTC,TRBD1,TRBV30,NA,TRBJ1-2
CASSLATANYGYTF,TGTGCCAGCAGCTTAGCGACAGCTAACTATGGCTACACCTTC,NA,TRBV7-2,NA,TRBJ1-2
CASSPWTGGNTIYF,TGTGCCAGCAGCCCATGGACGGGTGGAAACACCATATATTTT,NA,TRBV27,NA,TRBJ1-3
CASKGLYEQYF,TGTGCCAGCAAGGGGCTCTACGAGCAGTACTTC,NA,TRBV28,many,TRBJ2-7
CATSRDRTGELFF,TGTGCCACCAGCAGAGATAGGACCGGGGAGCTGTTTTTT,NA,TRBV15,once,TRBJ2-2
CASSPPAFREWHEKLFF,TGTGCCAGCAGCCCACCCGCGTTTAGGGAATGGCATGAAAAACTGTTTTTT,NA,TRBV11-3,NA,TRBJ1-4
CATSRGTTENTGELFF,TGTGCCACCAGCAGAGGCACCACCGAAAACACCGGGGAGCTGTTTTTT,NA,TRBV15,many,TRBJ2-2
CASSLAGTGNTIYF,TGCGCCAGCAGCTTGGCGGGTACTGGAAACACCATATATTTT,NA,TRBV5-1,NA,TRBJ1-3
CASSVRGLAGVYEQYF,TGTGCCAGCAGCGTTCGAGGACTAGCGGGAGTCTACGAGCAGTACTTC,TRBD2,TRBV5-4,NA,TRBJ2-7
CASSLLTGDGYTF,TGCGCCAGCAGCCTATTGACAGGGGACGGCTACACCTTC,TRBD1,TRBV4-3,NA,TRBJ1-2
CAGSLGTGANTEAFF,TGTGCCGGCAGCTTGGGGACAGGGGCGAACACTGAAGCTTTCTTT,TRBD1,TRBV5-6,NA,TRBJ1-1
CAWSGRVGRGDTQYF,TGTGCCTGGAGTGGGAGGGTGGGGCGCGGGGATACGCAGTATTTT,NA,TRBV30,NA,TRBJ2-3
CASSQSGTSGKSDTQYF,TGCGCCAGCAGCCAATCAGGGACTAGCGGGAAGTCGGATACGCAGTATTTT,TRBD2,TRBV4-1,NA,TRBJ2-3
CASSLVSQPQHF,TGTGCCAGCAGCTTGGTCTCTCAGCCCCAGCATTTT,NA,TRBV5-8,NA,TRBJ1-5
CASSDGGFNQPQHF,TGTGCCAGCAGTGACGGCGGCTTCAATCAGCCCCAGCATTTT,NA,TRBV2,once,TRBJ1-5
CASRRQGAYEQYF,TGTGCCAGTCGTCGGCAGGGGGCCTACGAGCAGTACTTC,TRBD1,TRBV19,once,TRBJ2-7
CAWSGTGEKLFF,TGTGCCTGGAGTGGGACAGGGGAAAAACTGTTTTTT,TRBD1,TRBV30,NA,TRBJ1-4
CASSPPNLQRNTIYF,TGTGCCAGCTCACCACCGAACTTGCAGAGAAACACCATATATTTT,NA,TRBV18,once,TRBJ1-3
CASSVPSYNEQFF,TGTGCCAGCAGCGTCCCGTCATACAATGAGCAGTTCTTC,NA,TRBV7-8,NA,TRBJ2-1
CASSLVGPADTQYF,TGTGCCAGCAGCTTAGTTGGGCCGGCAGATACGCAGTATTTT,NA,TRBV7-3,once,TRBJ2-3
CASSVGGVGETQYF,TGTGCCAGCAGCGTGGGGGGAGTAGGGGAGACCCAGTACTTC,NA,TRBV28,many,TRBJ2-5
CASSSPDSGQAGETQYF,TGTGCCAGCAGCTCCCCCGACTCAGGACAGGCGGGCGAGACCCAGTACTTC,TRBD1,TRBV13,NA,TRBJ2-5
CASSWGLAGFYEQYF,TGTGCCAGCAGCTGGGGACTAGCGGGATTCTACGAGCAGTACTTC,TRBD2,TRBV7-8,NA,TRBJ2-7
CAWIDGYTF,TGTGCCTGGATAGACGGCTACACCTTC,NA,TRBV30,NA,TRBJ1-2
CAWSGVPAGEQYF,TGTGCCTGGAGTGGGGTCCCGGCGGGGGAGCAGTACTTC,NA,TRBV30,NA,TRBJ2-7
CASSPNRLSSYEQYF,TGTGCCAGCAGCCCGAACAGGCTAAGCTCCTACGAGCAGTACTTC,NA,TRBV5-4,NA,TRBJ2-7